This T cell receptor beta chain was documented in a study of blood T cell repertoires in COVID-19. The germline V gene encodes CDR1 DFQATT and CDR2 SNEGSKA (reference sequence). V dropped 3 bases and J dropped 3; count of bases not matched to a gene: 11. The CDR3 is 15 residues long. Authors' processing steps: From reference gene primer amplification, estimates of nucleated cell counts were derived. Sequenced by immunoSEQ multiplex PCR; TCRdb stores in-frame clones only, minus some. Clonal size and the V and J genes are those of that table, whereas D and trimming came from the DNA. The repertoire has about 93,000 clones, just under 80% of them found once; the top ten carry approximately 15%.

Sequenced material: peripheral blood. This clonotype was sampled from a human donor in a cohort sampled during active COVID-19. V usage is TRBV20-1 and J usage is TRBJ2-7; TRBD2 agrees at 7 bases. In DNA form, the CDR3 reads TGCAGTGCTAGTTCCCCCCGGCCTAGCGGCTACGAGCAGTACTTC. This codes for CSASSPRPSGYEQYF.